Listed here are 26 T cell receptor beta chains from one sample, sequenced in a study of cytomegalovirus exposure and HLA in healthy donors. Clones were read by immunoSEQ multiplex PCR, and TCRdb kept only the in-frame ones, dropping some. This repertoire shows some 260,000 clones, 90% found once; its top ten account for 2.5% to 3.5%. The sequenced sample was PBMCs. Source of these receptors: a woman in her thirties in good health and CMV-seronegative.

The chain uses TRBV4-1 and TRBJ2-1; tentatively, D is TRBD2 (6 bases). Germline values: CDR1 MGHRA, CDR2 YSYEKL. The CDR3 sequence is 16 residues long. The ends were cut back, 4 bases at V and 3 bases at J, with 16 bases in the middle. The CDR3 nucleotides are TGCGCCAGCAGCCCTGAGGCGGAGGGCCGCTACAATGAGCAGTTCTTC. Residues: CASSPEAEGRYNEQFF.

The chain has TRBV6-6 and TRBJ1-1; a possible D gene is TRBD1 (5 bases). Germline V gives CDR1 MNHNY, CDR2 SVGAGI (reference sequence). The CDR3 is made up of 13 amino acids. Trimming cost V 5 bases and J 4 bases, with 11 bases left between them. In nucleotides, the CDR3 is TGTGCCAGCAGTCAACGGGGGGGCACTGAAGCTTTCTTT. This sequence encodes CASSQRGGTEAFF.

Only one count was recorded for this clone. J is TRBJ2-1 and V is TRBV4-3; D possibly corresponds to TRBD2 (5 bases). Germline V gene data show CDR1 as LGHNA and CDR2 as YSLEER. This CDR3 comprises 13 residues. Trimming removed 2 bases from V and 6 bases from J, with 8 bases in between. The CDR3 bases are TGCGCCAGCAGCCAACTAGCATCCAATGAGCAGTTCTTC. Translation gives CASSQLASNEQFF.

This clone was observed a few times. The rearrangement uses TRBV7-9 and TRBJ2-7; D not certain. CDR1 and CDR2 (germline): SEHNR, FQNEAQ (reference sequence). The CDR3 runs to 12 residues. Trimming pared 4 bases from V and 0 bases from J, leaving 4 bases between. CDR3 nucleotides: TGTGCCAGCAGCTCTAGCTCCTACGAGCAGTACTTC. Encoded protein: CASSSSSYEQYF.

The chain joins TRBV5-4 to TRBJ2-2; D call uncertain. CDR3 length: 15 residues. V lost 0 bases to trimming and J lost 7 bases, with 13 bases between them. Germline V gene data show CDR1 as SGHNT and CDR2 as YYREEE (reference sequence). In DNA form, the CDR3 reads TGTGCCAGCAGCTTGGGCGCTCTGCAAAGCGGGGAGCTGTTTTTT. Protein product: CASSLGALQSGELFF.

V is TRBV9 and J is TRBJ2-7; 8 bases align to TRBD1. Germline V gives CDR1 SGDLS, CDR2 YYNGEE. The CDR3 is 17 amino acids. The trim removed 0 bases at V and 1 base at J, leaving 9 bases unmatched. CDR3 nucleotide sequence: TGTGCCAGCAGCGTAGCCGTTGGGACAGGAGTATCCTACGAGCAGTACTTC. Residues: CASSVAVGTGVSYEQYF.

V usage is TRBV7-3 and J usage is TRBJ2-3; perhaps TRBD1 as D (6 bases). The germline V gene has CDR1 SGHTA and CDR2 FQGTGA. There are 15 residues in the CDR3. V was shortened by 4 bases and J by 0 bases, with 11 bases between the two germline ends. The CDR3 here is CASSSGTLSTDTQYF. The CDR3 DNA follows: TGTGCCAGCAGCTCCGGGACATTGAGCACAGATACGCAGTATTTT.

This clone appeared a single time. The CDR3 sequence is CASSLGPAPSYEQYF. In nucleotides, the CDR3 is TGTGCCAGCAGCTTAGGCCCGGCCCCTTCCTACGAGCAGTACTTC. The chain uses TRBV13 and TRBJ2-7; D gene unclear. This CDR3 has 15 residues. V shed 0 bases and J shed 1 base, with 10 bases lying between them. Germline CDR1 is PRHDT and CDR2 is FYEKMQ (reference sequence).

The genes are TRBV27 and TRBJ2-7, with D perhaps matching TRBD2 (6 bases). V was pared by 0 bases and J by 4 bases, with 10 bases between. CDR1 and CDR2 (germline): MNHEY, SMNVEV (reference sequence). The CDR3 is made up of 14 amino acids. The CDR3 region is CASSLSGTQYEQYF. The CDR3, as DNA: TGTGCCAGCAGTTTATCAGGGACTCAGTACGAGCAGTACTTC.

The V gene is TRBV19, the J gene TRBJ2-7, with TRBD1 identical over 10 bases. The CDR3 has 15 residues. With V trimmed by 8 bases and J by 5 bases, 12 bases remained unmatched. CDR1 and CDR2 (germline): LNHDA, SQIVND (reference sequence). CDR3 bases: TGTGCCAGTGCCGAATGGGGACAGGGGTTCGACGAGCAGTACTTC. Encoded protein: CASAEWGQGFDEQYF.

V is TRBV7-2 and J is TRBJ2-7, with D maybe TRBD2 (5 bases). CDR3 length: 14 residues. The V gene's germline CDR1 is SGHTA and CDR2 FQGNSA. The ends were cut back, 0 bases at V and 4 bases at J, with 10 bases in the middle. CDR3 protein: CASSLAGRAYEQYF. The CDR3 DNA sequence: TGTGCCAGCAGCTTAGCCGGGCGGGCGTACGAGCAGTACTTC.

This clone was counted once. The chain employs TRBV30 and TRBJ1-5, with 10 positions matching TRBD1. V shed 2 bases and J 4 bases; nucleotides not matched to a gene: 5. This CDR3 is 15 amino acids long. Per the germline V gene, CDR1 is GTSNPN and CDR2 is SVGIG (reference sequence). This CDR3 is CAWSFGTGANQPQHF. The CDR3 DNA is TGTGCCTGGAGTTTTGGGACAGGGGCAAATCAGCCCCAGCATTTT.

V gene TRBV30 combines with J gene TRBJ2-5; maybe TRBD2 (6 bases). Germline V gene data show CDR1 as GTSNPN and CDR2 as SVGIG (reference sequence). V gave up 2 bases and J gave up 5 bases, with 12 bases separating them. The CDR3 is made up of 13 amino acids. The CDR3: CAWSSLARETQYF. The CDR3 DNA follows: TGTGCCTGGAGTTCTCTAGCGAGGGAGACCCAGTACTTC.

V and J are TRBV27 and TRBJ2-3; D possibly corresponds to TRBD2 (6 bases). Per germline, CDR1 MNHEY and CDR2 SMNVEV (reference sequence). This CDR3 is built from 17 residues. V lost 2 bases and J 2 bases, leaving 17 bases between the germline ends. CDR3: CASSLAPLREVTDTQYF. CDR3 DNA: TGTGCCAGCAGTTTAGCCCCTTTGCGGGAAGTCACAGATACGCAGTATTTT.

The J gene is TRBJ1-3, the V gene TRBV30; TRBD1 agrees at 7 bases. Losses at the gene ends were 5 bases for V and 1 base for J; bases not matched to a gene: 8. This CDR3 has 15 residues. CDR1 is GTSNPN, CDR2 SVGIG, per germline (reference sequence). The CDR3 reads CAWSSGTASGNTIYF. The CDR3, as DNA: TGTGCCTGGTCCTCCGGGACAGCTTCTGGAAACACCATATATTTT.

The rearrangement joins TRBV2 to TRBJ2-3, with D possibly called TRBD1 or TRBD2 (6 bases each). Germline CDR1 SNHLY, CDR2 FYNNEI. V lost 8 bases and J 3 bases, leaving 18 bases between the germline ends. This CDR3 region has 15 residues. CDR3 bases: TGTGCCAGCTTAGGGGGGCGGGTGCTTACAGATACGCAGTATTTT. Translating it yields CASLGGRVLTDTQYF.

This chain uses TRBV4-1 with TRBJ1-5; 9 bases map to TRBD1. With 0 bases clipped from V and 1 base from J, the junction kept 4 bases outside the gene matches. The CDR3 contains 17 residues. The germline gives CDR1 MGHRA, CDR2 YSYEKL. CDR3 sequence reads: CASSQERTGASNQPQHF. The CDR3 DNA is TGCGCCAGCAGCCAAGAGAGGACAGGGGCCAGCAATCAGCCCCAGCATTTT.

The chain couples TRBV2 to TRBJ1-3; D gene uncertain. The CDR3 consists of 16 residues. Trimming removed 1 base at V and 2 bases at J, with 12 bases between. CDR1 is SNHLY and CDR2 is FYNNEI in the germline V gene. The CDR3 nucleotides read TGTGCCAGCAGTGAAGGAGGGCCAGTCGCTGGAAACACCATATATTTT. This translates into CASSEGGPVAGNTIYF.

The chain combines TRBV28 with TRBJ1-1; 8 bases agree with TRBD1. CDR3 length equals 13 residues. Germline V gives CDR1 MDHEN, CDR2 SYDVKM. Trimming at V came to 3 bases and at J to 4 bases, leaving 1 base not matched to a gene. The CDR3 sequence: CASSFRGPTEAFF. CDR3 coding DNA: TGTGCCAGCAGTTTCAGGGGGCCCACTGAAGCTTTCTTT.

The rearrangement joins TRBV7-6 to TRBJ2-2; D assignment may be TRBD1 or TRBD2 (5 bases each). Trimming stripped 0 bases from V and 5 bases from J, with 19 bases between. Germline V gene data show CDR1 as SGHVS and CDR2 as FNYEAQ. This CDR3 has 18 amino acids. The CDR3, as DNA: TGTGCCAGCAGCTTAGCCGGGGCTAGCCCTTTCGTTACCGGGGAGCTGTTTTTT. The encoded protein is CASSLAGASPFVTGELFF. The whole variable domain, filled in from reference TRBV7-6 and TRBJ2-2, reads GAGVSQSPRYKVTKRGQDVALRCDPISGHVSLYWYRQALGQGPEFLTYFNYEAQQDKSGLPNDRFSAERPEGSISTLTIQRTEQRDSAMYRCASSLAGASPFVTGELFFGEGSRLTVL.

This chain joins TRBV4-1 and TRBJ2-1, with a weak D call TRBD1 (5 bases). V lost 0 bases, J lost 10 bases, and 13 bases lay in between. Germline assignment: CDR1 MGHRA and CDR2 YSYEKL. The length of the CDR3 is 14 residues. CDR3 region: CASSQDLGVYEQFF. CDR3 sequence (DNA): TGCGCCAGCAGCCAAGATCTAGGGGTGTACGAGCAGTTCTTC.

The chain is built from TRBV6-5 and TRBJ2-6, with TRBD1 identical over 7 bases. This CDR3 has 15 residues. After removal of 5 bases from V and 2 bases from J, the junction contained 3 bases not matched to a gene. Germline loops: CDR1 MNHEY, CDR2 SVGAGI. The DNA of the CDR3 is TGTGCCAGCAGTGGGACAGCGGCTGGGGCCAACGTCCTGACTTTC. This gives the protein CASSGTAAGANVLTF.

The table lists this clone with a few counts. The chain joins TRBV7-2 to TRBJ1-1; D gene uncertain. V lost 4 bases and J lost 12, with 18 bases in between. Germline lookup yields CDR1 SGHTA and CDR2 FQGNSA. The CDR3 totals 13 residues. CDR3 DNA sequence: TGTGCCAGCAGCTCCCACGCGGCGGTGGGGACTTTCTTT. This sequence encodes CASSSHAAVGTFF.

The chain recombines TRBV7-8 with TRBJ1-2; D not resolved. The V gene lost 0 bases and the J gene lost 3 bases, with 11 bases spanning the gap. Per germline, CDR1 SGHVS and CDR2 FQNEAQ. The CDR3 spans 15 residues. The CDR3 DNA reads TGTGCCAGCAGCTTAGCGCAGAGGGCTGACTATGGCTACACCTTC. It codes for CASSLAQRADYGYTF. Full variable domain (rest looked up from reference TRBV7-8 and TRBJ1-2): GAGVSQSPRYKVAKRGQDVALRCDPISGHVSLFWYQQALGQGPEFLTYFQNEAQLDKSGLPSDRFFAERPEGSVSTLKIQRTQQEDSAVYLCASSLAQRADYGYTFGSGTRLTVV.

J is TRBJ1-2 and V is TRBV2, with 8 bases lining up with TRBD1. Germline assignment: CDR1 SNHLY and CDR2 FYNNEI. J lost 4 bases, V lost 7 bases, and 11 bases had no gene match. The CDR3 is 15 residues long. The CDR3 coding sequence is TGTGCCAGCAAGTTGCAGGGGGCGCAGGGCTATGGCTACACCTTC. It yields the protein CASKLQGAQGYGYTF.

J is TRBJ2-3 and V is TRBV28, with 7 bases identical to TRBD1. The V and J ends lost 6 bases and 3 bases, in that order; junction bases with no gene match: 12. The CDR3 is 16 residues long. CDR1 is MDHEN, CDR2 SYDVKM, per germline. The CDR3 DNA reads as TGTGCCAGCAGCTCCTCGGCGACAGGGATGACAGATACGCAGTATTTT. Translation: CASSSSATGMTDTQYF.